This is a list of T cell receptor beta chains from one sample in a study of healthy donors' naive CD4 and CD8 T cells. MiXCR, applied by TCRdb to the reads, yields one record per CDR3 protein. The sample lists about 180,000 distinct CDR3 sequences; 65% to 80% were seen once. The material sequenced was naive CD4+ and CD8+ T cells sorted from blood, pooled from several donors. These receptors were taken from a pool of human donors in good health; the sample pools cells from several healthy donors. Both conserved end residues are part of each CDR3. The D gene is left open where the match is weak. Where a row states a size, it is once, few, many or the class of an expanded clone; other rows omit it.

D gene	clone size	V gene	J gene	CDR3 DNA	CDR3 protein
-	-	TRBV5-4	TRBJ1-3	TGTGCCAGCAGTCCGAGCCTCCTGAGCTCTGGAAACACCATATATTTT	CASSPSLLSSGNTIYF
TRBD1	many	TRBV20-1	TRBJ2-4	TGCAGTGCTAGAGAAGAGCCATCGACCGGGACAGGGAAAAACATTCAGTACTTC	CSAREEPSTGTGKNIQYF
-	-	TRBV30	TRBJ2-5	TGTGCCTGGAGTGAGTGGGAAGAGACCCAGTACTTC	CAWSEWEETQYF
-	once	TRBV18	TRBJ1-1	TGTGCCAGCTCACCCATTGTTCCGAACACTGAAGCTTTCTTT	CASSPIVPNTEAFF
-	-	TRBV29-1	TRBJ1-2	TGCAGCGTCGGCGGGGGATGGGCAGGCTACACCTTC	CSVGGGWAGYTF
TRBD2	once	TRBV20-1	TRBJ2-3	TGCAGTGCTAGAGAGCTAGCGGGAGGCCCTGGTACGCAGTATTTT	CSARELAGGPGTQYF
TRBD2	-	TRBV29-1	TRBJ2-1	TGCAGCGGAAGCAAGACTAGCGGGAGTAATGAGCAGTTCTTC	CSGSKTSGSNEQFF
TRBD1	-	TRBV29-1	TRBJ1-1	TGCAGCACTGACGAGGGACAGGGTGAAGCTTTCTTT	CSTDEGQGEAFF
-	-	TRBV29-1	TRBJ1-5	TGCAGCGTTCTTGAGGGTAGCAATCAGCCCCAGCATTTT	CSVLEGSNQPQHF
-	-	TRBV4-3	TRBJ2-2	TGCGCCAGCAGCCAAGATGAATCGTACTATATGGAGCTGTTTTTT	CASSQDESYYMELFF
TRBD2	-	TRBV29-1	TRBJ2-7	TGCAGCGTTGTGGCGGGAGTTTACGAGCAGTACTTC	CSVVAGVYEQYF
-	-	TRBV19	TRBJ2-1	TGTGCCAGTAGTAACTACAATGAGCAGTTCTTC	CASSNYNEQFF
-	-	TRBV6-5	TRBJ1-3	TGTGCCAGCAGGATGGGACTGTTCTCTGGAAACACCATATATTTT	CASRMGLFSGNTIYF
-	-	TRBV29-1	TRBJ2-1	TGCAGCGTAGTTAACAGTGGGGGCCATGAGCAGTTCTTC	CSVVNSGGHEQFF
-	-	TRBV29-1	TRBJ2-1	TGCAGCGTTGAAGATGGGAGGGGGCAGGATGAGCAGTTCTTC	CSVEDGRGQDEQFF
-	-	TRBV19	TRBJ1-4	TGTGCCAGTAGTACGGACAGCTATAATGAAAAACTGTTTTTT	CASSTDSYNEKLFF
-	-	TRBV20-1	TRBJ1-4	TGCAGTGCTTTTGGGACGCGGGGAGGGGAAAAACTGTTTTTT	CSAFGTRGGEKLFF
-	-	TRBV11-1	TRBJ1-1	TGTGCCAGCAGCTTACGGGCAGTTGGCACTGAAGCTTTCTTT	CASSLRAVGTEAFF
-	-	TRBV28	TRBJ1-2	TGTGCCAGCAGTTTGATCGGGAGAGAGGGCTACACCTTC	CASSLIGREGYTF
-	-	TRBV24-1	TRBJ1-2	TGTGCCACCAGTGAAAGGCCGGGGAGTGGCTACACCTTC	CATSERPGSGYTF
TRBD1	-	TRBV27	TRBJ2-2	TGTGCCAGCAGCCTCGACAGGGGGCAAGGCGGGGAGCTGTTTTTT	CASSLDRGQGGELFF
-	once	TRBV29-1	TRBJ2-3	TGCAGCGTTGTTGTCCCGCCTAGCACAGATACGCAGTATTTT	CSVVVPPSTDTQYF
-	-	TRBV29-1	TRBJ2-1	TGCAGCGTTGCTGACAGGCCGGCATCCTACAATGAGCAGTTCTTC	CSVADRPASYNEQFF
TRBD2	-	TRBV29-1	TRBJ2-1	TGCAGCGTTGAAGAGGGCGCGGGAGGGGATGAGCAGTTCTTC	CSVEEGAGGDEQFF
TRBD2	-	TRBV29-1	TRBJ2-1	TGCAGCGCTAGGGGGACTAGCGGGAGGGGGGTCTCCTACAATGAGCAGTTCTTC	CSARGTSGRGVSYNEQFF
-	-	TRBV4-3	TRBJ2-3	TGCGCCAGCAGCCAAGAGCCGGGACGGCCTAGCACAGATACGCAGTATTTT	CASSQEPGRPSTDTQYF
TRBD1	-	TRBV30	TRBJ2-6	TGTGCCTTCCCGGGGACAGGGTCTTCTGGGGCCAACGTCCTGACTTTC	CAFPGTGSSGANVLTF
TRBD2	-	TRBV27	TRBJ2-1	TGTGCCAGCAGTCGAGCGGGAGGCCATGAGCAGTTCTTC	CASSRAGGHEQFF
-	-	TRBV11-2	TRBJ2-5	TGTGCCAGCAGCTTTACTCTACTGCTAGCCACCGGTCAAGAGACCCAGTACTTC	CASSFTLLLATGQETQYF
-	-	TRBV29-1	TRBJ1-2	TGCAGCGTTGAGGGGCTCGTCTATGGCTACACCTTC	CSVEGLVYGYTF
TRBD1	-	TRBV20-1	TRBJ1-2	TGCAGTTCGAGGACAGGCGGCTATGGCTACACCTTC	CSSRTGGYGYTF
-	-	TRBV29-1	TRBJ2-4	TGCAGCGTTGCCCCCGGGGGGCGAGACATTCAGTACTTC	CSVAPGGRDIQYF
-	-	TRBV30	TRBJ2-5	TGTGCCTGGAGTGTATGGGGACTAGAGACCCAGTACTTC	CAWSVWGLETQYF
-	-	TRBV29-1	TRBJ2-1	TGCAGCGTTGAAGGGGCCGTAGCGTACTCCTACAATGAGCAGTTCTTC	CSVEGAVAYSYNEQFF
-	-	TRBV27	TRBJ2-3	TGTGCCAGCAGTTTTGGTGCCTCTTCGGGAGATACGCAGTATTTT	CASSFGASSGDTQYF
-	-	TRBV20-1	TRBJ1-1	TGCAGTGCTAGAGCCGCAACAAACACTGAAGCTTTCTTT	CSARAATNTEAFF
TRBD1	-	TRBV6-5	TRBJ2-7	TGTGCCAGCAGGGGACAGGGTTACGAGCAGTACTTC	CASRGQGYEQYF
-	-	TRBV29-1	TRBJ2-7	TGCAGCGTTGGGAAGGGCAGGAGACTCTACGAGCAGTACTTC	CSVGKGRRLYEQYF
TRBD2	-	TRBV10-3	TRBJ2-7	TGTGCCATCAGTTCCGGGACTAGCGGGACCTACGAGCAGTACTTC	CAISSGTSGTYEQYF
TRBD1	-	TRBV19	TRBJ2-1	TGTGCCAGTAGTCGCCGGGACAGGGGCCATGAGCAGTTCTTC	CASSRRDRGHEQFF
-	-	TRBV19	TRBJ1-5	TGTGCCAGTAGTATGGCCAGCAATCAGCCCCAGCATTTT	CASSMASNQPQHF
-	few	TRBV29-1	TRBJ1-2	TGCAGCGTCACGACTGGGGGCGGCTACACCTTC	CSVTTGGGYTF
-	-	TRBV27	TRBJ2-4	TGTGCCAGCAGTTTCGCGAGAAAGGGGGTTTCTCAGTACTTC	CASSFARKGVSQYF
-	once	TRBV15	TRBJ2-1	TGTGCCACCAGCAGAGAAAGTGGGGAAAATCCCTACAATGAGCAGTTCTTC	CATSRESGENPYNEQFF
-	-	TRBV29-1	TRBJ2-2	TGCAGCGTTGATGGTGACACAAACACCGGGGAGCTGTTTTTT	CSVDGDTNTGELFF
-	-	TRBV12-3/TRBV12-4	TRBJ1-2	TGTGCCAGCACCCCTGGGGTTTTATCTGGCTACACCTTC	CASTPGVLSGYTF
-	-	TRBV29-1	TRBJ1-1	TGCAGCGTGAGACCAGGACCGAACACTGAAGCTTTCTTT	CSVRPGPNTEAFF
-	-	TRBV5-6	TRBJ1-1	TGTGCCAGCGGACTGAACGGAGAAGCTTTCTTT	CASGLNGEAFF